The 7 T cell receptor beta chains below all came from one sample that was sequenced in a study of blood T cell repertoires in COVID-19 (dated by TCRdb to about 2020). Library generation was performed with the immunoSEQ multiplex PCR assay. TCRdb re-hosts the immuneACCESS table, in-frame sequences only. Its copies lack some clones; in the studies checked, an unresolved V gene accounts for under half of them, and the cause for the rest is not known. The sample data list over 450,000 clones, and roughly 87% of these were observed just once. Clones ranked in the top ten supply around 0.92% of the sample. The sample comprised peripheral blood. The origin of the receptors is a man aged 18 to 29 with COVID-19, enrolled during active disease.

CDR3 coding DNA: TGTGCCAGCAGCATAGCGGCGTCCTACGAGCAGTACTTC. It translates to CASSIAASYEQYF. This chain uses TRBV6-5 with TRBJ2-7, with D possibly matching TRBD2 (6 bases). CDR1 MNHEY and CDR2 SVGAGI come from the germline V gene. The CDR3 spans 13 residues. Trimming stripped 6 bases from V and 1 base from J, with 10 bases between.

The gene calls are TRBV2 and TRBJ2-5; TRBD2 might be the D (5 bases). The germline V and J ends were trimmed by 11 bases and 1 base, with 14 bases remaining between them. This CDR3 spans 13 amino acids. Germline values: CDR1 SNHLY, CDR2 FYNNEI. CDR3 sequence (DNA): TGTGCCGGAGGTACCGGGCCCCAAGAGACCCAGTACTTC. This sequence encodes CAGGTGPQETQYF.

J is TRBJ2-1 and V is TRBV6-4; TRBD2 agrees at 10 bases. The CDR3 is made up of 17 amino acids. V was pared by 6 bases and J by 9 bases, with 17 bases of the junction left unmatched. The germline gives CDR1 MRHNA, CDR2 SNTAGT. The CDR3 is CASSTNFGPSGSVEQFF. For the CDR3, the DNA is TGTGCCAGCAGCACTAATTTCGGGCCTAGCGGGAGTGTTGAGCAGTTCTTC.

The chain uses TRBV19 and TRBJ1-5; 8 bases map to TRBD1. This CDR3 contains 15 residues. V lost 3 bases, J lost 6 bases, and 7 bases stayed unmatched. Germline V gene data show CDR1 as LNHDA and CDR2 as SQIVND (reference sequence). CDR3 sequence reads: CASSILRQGRQPQHF. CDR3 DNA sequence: TGTGCCAGTAGTATTCTACGACAGGGGCGTCAGCCCCAGCATTTT.

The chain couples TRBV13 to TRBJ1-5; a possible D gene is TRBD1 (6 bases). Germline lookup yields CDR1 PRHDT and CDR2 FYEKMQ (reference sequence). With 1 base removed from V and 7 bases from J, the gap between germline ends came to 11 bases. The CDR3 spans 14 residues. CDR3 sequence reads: CASSLDRVGQPQHF. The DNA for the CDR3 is TGTGCCAGCAGCTTAGACAGGGTGGGACAGCCCCAGCATTTT.

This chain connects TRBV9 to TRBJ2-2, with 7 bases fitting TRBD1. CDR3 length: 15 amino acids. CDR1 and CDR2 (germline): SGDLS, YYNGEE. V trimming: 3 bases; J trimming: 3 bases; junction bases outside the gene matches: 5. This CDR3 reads CASSARQGHTGELFF. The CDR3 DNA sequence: TGTGCCAGCAGCGCCCGACAGGGACACACCGGGGAGCTGTTTTTT.

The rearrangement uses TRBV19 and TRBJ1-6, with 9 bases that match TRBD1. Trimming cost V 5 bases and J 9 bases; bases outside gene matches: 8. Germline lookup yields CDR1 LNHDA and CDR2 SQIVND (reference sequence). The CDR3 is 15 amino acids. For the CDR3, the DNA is TGTGCCAGTAGTCAAACGGGGGACAGGGTTTCACCCCTCCACTTT. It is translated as CASSQTGDRVSPLHF.